This TCR beta chain was documented in a study of blood T cell repertoires in COVID-19. Study in general: There were acute and convalescent COVID-19 samples, and they came from the United States, Italy and Spain. Sources were T cells, B-cell-depleted T cells, or PBMCs; the material itself was cDNA or gDNA.

Enrolment of Seattle patients took place during active infection, and they were followed longitudinally. Per the germline V gene, CDR1 is SGHAT and CDR2 is FQNNGV. CDR3 length: 16 amino acids. V was shortened by 1 base and J by 0 bases, with 9 bases between the two germline ends. Per the study methods: Amplification with reference gene primers provided the estimates of nucleated cell counts. Repertoires were generated with immunoSEQ multiplex PCR, while TCRdb's copy carries only in-frame clones and drops some. D and trimming were read from the DNA, whereas the V and J calls and clone size are those reported in that table. The sample lists 500,000 to 600,000 clones; roughly nine tenths were seen once.

The sequence came from a woman aged 45 to 65 with COVID-19, enrolled during active disease. The chain employs TRBV11-2 and TRBJ1-4; possible D gene TRBD1, 6 bases. What was sequenced was peripheral blood. This chain's CDR3 is CASSLGRTATNEKLFF. CDR3 bases: TGTGCCAGCAGCTTAGGCCGGACAGCAACTAATGAAAAACTGTTTTTT.